This T cell receptor beta chain emerged from a study of CD8 T cells in Susac syndrome. The wider study: Of the sequenced Susac syndrome patients, 5 or 6 had active disease and eight or nine were in remission.

Random-hexamer reverse transcription was applied to roughly 0.5 to 1 ug RNA. Each CDR3 protein is one row after TCRdb ran MiXCR on the immunoSEQ multiplex PCR reads. The sample lists 200,000 or so distinct CDR3 sequences, 95% occurring once. Trimming took 0 bases from V and 6 from J, leaving 8 bases between them. The CDR3 totals 13 residues. Germline CDR1 KGHDR, CDR2 SFDVKD. In contrast to the negatively isolated CD8+ and CD4+ T cells, TEMRA cells were FACS-enriched. This receptor was obtained from a human donor with Susac syndrome. Sequences were obtained from CD8+ T cells from PBMCs. This rearrangement joins TRBV24-1 to TRBJ2-7; D is perhaps TRBD1 (6 bases). CDR3 DNA sequence: TGTGCCACCAGTGATTTGAGGGGGAGCGAGCAGTACTTC. Its protein is CATSDLRGSEQYF.